The 21 T cell receptor beta chains listed next were all sequenced from one sample in a study of blood T cell repertoires in COVID-19. Method: immunoSEQ multiplex PCR; TCRdb's copy keeps in-frame clones and lacks some. The data show under 200,000 clones, around 84% seen once. The sample comprised peripheral blood. These receptors originate from a man aged 25-45 years with active or convalescent COVID-19.

This chain connects TRBV28 to TRBJ1-5, with 7 nucleotides matching TRBD1. The CDR3 has 18 residues. Germline V lookup: CDR1 MDHEN, CDR2 SYDVKM. V lost 9 bases, J lost 0 bases, and 17 bases stayed unmatched. The CDR3 DNA is TGTGCCAGTCTATCCACGTACCTCGGGACAGTTAGCAATCAGCCCCAGCATTTT. Amino acid sequence: CASLSTYLGTVSNQPQHF.

Ten or more counts support this clone. J is TRBJ1-4 and V is TRBV3-1 (or the pseudogene TRBV3-2); D gene uncertain. Trimming pared 3 bases from V and 5 bases from J, leaving 13 bases between. This CDR3 comprises 15 residues. CDR1 and CDR2 from the germline V gene are LGHDT and YNNKEL (reference sequence). CDR3 DNA sequence: TGTGCCAGCAGCCAGGATGAAAGCAGGAATGAAAAACTGTTTTTT. Translating gives CASSQDESRNEKLFF.

CDR3 region: CATSREGSGAETQYF. As DNA, the CDR3 is TGTGCCACCAGCAGAGAGGGTAGCGGGGCAGAGACCCAGTACTTC. The chain joins TRBV15 to TRBJ2-5, with TRBD2 identical over 8 bases. Germline V lookup: CDR1 LNHNV, CDR2 YYDKDF (reference sequence). After removal of 0 bases from V and 4 bases from J, the junction contained 4 bases not matched to a gene. CDR3 length: 15 residues.

V gene TRBV30 combines with J gene TRBJ2-1, with TRBD2 as a possible D gene (7 bases). Looked up from germline, CDR1 is GTSNPN and CDR2 is SVGIG (reference sequence). The CDR3 spans 13 residues. The V gene lost 8 bases and the J gene lost 2 bases, with 13 bases spanning the gap. For the CDR3, the DNA is TGTGCCCGAGGAGGGGGGGCCTACAATGAGCAGTTCTTC. Its protein product is CARGGGAYNEQFF.

Here the CDR3 reads CASSFSGGGNEQYV. CDR3 in DNA: TGTGCCAGCAGCTTCTCCGGGGGGGGCAACGAGCAGTACGTC. The chain couples TRBV7-9 to TRBJ2-7, with 8 bases fitting TRBD2. There are 14 residues in the CDR3. V was pared by 3 bases and J by 5 bases, with 6 bases of the junction left unmatched. Germline loops: CDR1 SEHNR, CDR2 FQNEAQ (reference sequence).

There are many counts of this clone. The chain carries TRBV11-3 and TRBJ2-7; 10 bases match TRBD1. There are 14 residues in the CDR3. Germline trimming cut 5 bases from V and 5 bases from J; bases unmatched to any gene: 6. Germline V gene sequence: CDR1 SGHNT, CDR2 YENEEA. The CDR3 is CASSPTGGWHEQYF. Here the CDR3 DNA reads TGTGCCAGCAGCCCGACAGGGGGCTGGCACGAGCAGTACTTC.

The chain joins TRBV5-1 to TRBJ2-1; D possibly corresponds to TRBD2 (6 bases). The germline gives CDR1 SGHRS, CDR2 YFSETQ. This CDR3 spans 16 amino acids. V was shortened by 4 bases and J by 4 bases, with 18 bases between the two germline ends. Here the CDR3 DNA reads TGCGCCAGCAGCCCCGCCGTCGGCGGGGTGTACAATGAGCAGTTCTTC. Translated, it gives CASSPAVGGVYNEQFF.

V usage is TRBV28 and J usage is TRBJ1-6; no clear D. The germline V gene has CDR1 MDHEN and CDR2 SYDVKM. Trimming took 4 bases from V and 6 from J, leaving 19 bases between them. The CDR3 loop spans 17 amino acids. Here the CDR3 DNA reads TGTGCCAGCAGTTCTCCCTTGGGCCCGGGAAGTAATTCACCCCTCCACTTT. Its translation: CASSSPLGPGSNSPLHF.

The V and J genes are TRBV2 and TRBJ1-5; 7 bases line up with TRBD1. Trimming removed 6 bases from V and 7 bases from J; junction bases left unmatched: 12. In germline, CDR1 is SNHLY, CDR2 FYNNEI. CDR3 length: 15 amino acids. The CDR3 nucleotides read TGTGCCAGCAGACAACAGGGGCTAGGGGTCCAGCCCCAGCATTTT. As protein: CASRQQGLGVQPQHF.

The chain employs TRBV10-1 and TRBJ1-1; TRBD1 is a possible D gene (5 bases). V was clipped by 4 bases and J by 2 bases, with 8 bases between them. CDR3 length equals 13 residues. Germline CDR1 reads WNHNN; CDR2 reads SYGVQD (reference sequence). In DNA, the CDR3 is TGCGCCAGCAGTGGACAGCCTAACACTGAAGCTTTCTTT. This sequence encodes CASSGQPNTEAFF.

The chain recombines TRBV10-3 with TRBJ1-3; D unresolved. Trimming pared 7 bases from V and 4 bases from J, leaving 11 bases between. CDR1 is ENHRY, CDR2 SYGVKD, per germline. The CDR3 sequence is 13 residues long. The CDR3 loop reads CAINKAGGNTIYF. The CDR3 DNA reads TGTGCCATCAATAAGGCGGGGGGAAACACCATATATTTT.

V usage is TRBV7-2 and J usage is TRBJ1-1; D might be TRBD1 (6 bases). This CDR3 region has 17 residues. Trimming took 5 bases from V and 0 from J, leaving 19 bases between them. Germline V gene data show CDR1 as SGHTA and CDR2 as FQGNSA. CDR3 in amino acids: CASSPKTRTALNTEAFF. CDR3 DNA: TGTGCCAGCAGCCCGAAAACTAGGACAGCCCTGAACACTGAAGCTTTCTTT.

This clone was counted a single time. This rearrangement joins TRBV5-6 to TRBJ2-3; TRBD2 is a possible D gene (7 bases). The CDR3 spans 13 residues. With 2 bases removed from V and 4 bases from J, the gap between germline ends came to 8 bases. In germline, CDR1 is SGHDT, CDR2 YYEEEE. CDR3: CASSLGGADTQYF. CDR3 nucleotide sequence: TGTGCCAGCAGCTTAGGGGGGGCAGATACGCAGTATTTT.

This chain connects TRBV19 to TRBJ1-1; TRBD1 might be the D (5 bases). V lost 2 bases, J lost 3 bases, and 10 bases lay in between. The CDR3 runs 14 residues. The germline CDR1 and CDR2 sequences are LNHDA and SQIVND (reference sequence). The CDR3 is CASSITGGDTEAFF. The CDR3 nucleotides are TGTGCCAGTAGTATAACAGGAGGGGACACTGAAGCTTTCTTT.

The V and J genes are TRBV28 and TRBJ1-5, with no clear D. This CDR3 has 16 amino acids. Germline assignment: CDR1 MDHEN and CDR2 SYDVKM. Trimming shortened V by 4 bases and J by 7 bases, and 20 bases separated the two germline ends. Here the CDR3 DNA reads TGTGCCAGCAGTTCCTTCACGTCATCGTCGGGGCAGCCCCAGCATTTT. Protein sequence: CASSSFTSSSGQPQHF.

V is TRBV13 and J is TRBJ1-2, with D possibly being TRBD1 (6 bases). The V gene lost 5 bases and the J gene lost 4 bases, with 20 bases spanning the gap. Germline V CDR1 and CDR2: PRHDT, FYEKMQ (reference sequence). The CDR3 has 16 residues. The CDR3 bases are TGTGCCAGCAGCGGAGGGGGGGCAGGGAGTGTCTATGGCTACACCTTC. Its protein product is CASSGGGAGSVYGYTF.

The CDR3 here is CASSWGQVDTGELFF. Written as DNA, the CDR3 is TGTGCCAGCAGCTGGGGACAGGTTGACACCGGGGAGCTGTTTTTT. The genes are TRBV5-5 and TRBJ2-2; 8 nucleotides align to TRBD1. Germline CDR1 SGHKS, CDR2 YYEKEE (reference sequence). J was trimmed by 3 bases and V by 3 bases; bases with no gene match: 4. The CDR3 consists of 15 residues.

This rearrangement joins TRBV14 to TRBJ2-2, with 9 bases lining up with TRBD1. V trimming: 4 bases; J trimming: 6 bases; junction bases outside the gene matches: 6. The CDR3 has 15 residues. Germline V gene lookup returns CDR1 SGHDN and CDR2 FVKESK. The CDR3 region has the DNA TGTGCCAGCAGCCCGGGACAGGGCCTCCCCGGGGAGCTGTTTTTT. Its translation is CASSPGQGLPGELFF.

CDR3 sequence: CASSPRSGRVNEQFF. In DNA form, the CDR3 reads TGCGCCAGCAGCCCGCGGAGCGGGAGGGTTAATGAGCAGTTCTTC. The chain has TRBV4-1 and TRBJ2-1, with 10 bases that match TRBD2. V lost 4 bases to trimming and J lost 7 bases; unmatched junction nucleotides: 7. The germline CDR1 and CDR2 sequences are MGHRA and YSYEKL. This CDR3 region has 15 residues.

The chain recombines TRBV9 with TRBJ1-1, with D maybe TRBD1 (6 bases). The CDR3 consists of 14 residues. V was cut by 0 bases and J by 5 bases, with 11 bases left in between. Germline V gives CDR1 SGDLS, CDR2 YYNGEE. The CDR3 DNA sequence: TGTGCCAGCAGCGTAGACACAGGGTGGACTGAAGCTTTCTTT. This codes for CASSVDTGWTEAFF.

V is TRBV4-1 and J is TRBJ2-3, with a possible D match to TRBD2 (6 bases). Trimming took off 4 bases at V and 9 bases at J, with 17 bases between the two ends. The germline gives CDR1 MGHRA, CDR2 YSYEKL. The CDR3 covers 14 residues. This CDR3 is CASSPPAEEGTQYF. CDR3 nucleotides: TGCGCCAGCAGCCCCCCCGCGGAGGAGGGCACGCAGTATTTT.